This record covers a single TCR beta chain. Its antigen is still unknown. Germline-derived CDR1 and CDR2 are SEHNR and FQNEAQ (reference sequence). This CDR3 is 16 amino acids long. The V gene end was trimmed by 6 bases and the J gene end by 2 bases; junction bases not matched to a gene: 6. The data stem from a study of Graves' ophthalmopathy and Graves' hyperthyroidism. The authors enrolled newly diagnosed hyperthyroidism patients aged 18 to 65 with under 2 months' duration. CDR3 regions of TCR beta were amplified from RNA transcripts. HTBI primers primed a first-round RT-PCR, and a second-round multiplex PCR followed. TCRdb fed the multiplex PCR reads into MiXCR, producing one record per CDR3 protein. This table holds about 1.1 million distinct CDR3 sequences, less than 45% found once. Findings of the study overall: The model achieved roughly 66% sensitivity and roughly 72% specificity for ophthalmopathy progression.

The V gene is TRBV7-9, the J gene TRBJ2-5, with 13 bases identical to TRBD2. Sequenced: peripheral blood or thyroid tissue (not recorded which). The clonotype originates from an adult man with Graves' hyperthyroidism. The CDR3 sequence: CASSVRLAGGQETQYF. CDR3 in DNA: TGTGCCAGCAGTGTCAGACTAGCGGGGGGTCAAGAGACCCAGTACTTC.